The rows below give T cell receptor beta chains drawn from one sample of a study of blood T cells in healthy people across ages. TCRdb reprocessed the 5' RACE reads with MiXCR, giving one entry per CDR3 protein. The sample carries about 1,600,000 distinct CDR3 sequences, 40% to 50% recorded once. The sample comprised blood. The receptors here all came from a young woman in good health. Each CDR3 is given with its conserved first and last residue. D genes are given only for firm matches. Size tells how often a clone was seen (once, few, many) or the class of an expanded clone, and some rows leave it out.

TGCAGTGTTCAGACAGGGTTCGGATACGAGCAGTACTTC	CSVQTGFGYEQYF	TRBD1	.	TRBV20-1	TRBJ2-7
TGCGCCAGCAGCTTGGGAGTACAGGGGGCTTCCTACGAGCAGTACTTC	CASSLGVQGASYEQYF	TRBD1	.	TRBV5-1	TRBJ2-7
TGCGCCAGCAGCTTGAGCAGGGAAGGCACTGAAGCTTTCTTT	CASSLSREGTEAFF	.	.	TRBV5-1	TRBJ1-1
TGTGCCATACACCGGGACAGGGAAGGGAATTCACCCCTCCACTTT	CAIHRDREGNSPLHF	TRBD1	.	TRBV10-3	TRBJ1-6
TGCGCCAGCAGCACGGACGGCCTCTATGGCTACACCTTC	CASSTDGLYGYTF	.	few	TRBV5-1	TRBJ1-2
TGTGCCAGCACGAGTCGGACAGGGGAAGATACGCAGTATTTT	CASTSRTGEDTQYF	TRBD1	.	TRBV9	TRBJ2-3
TGTGCCATCAGTGAGTTGGCCAGGTCGGCATCCTACGAGCAGTACTTC	CAISELARSASYEQYF	.	.	TRBV10-3	TRBJ2-7
TGTGCCATCAGTGATAGGGGGGGGCCAAGGAGCAATCAGCCCCAGCATTTT	CAISDRGGPRSNQPQHF	.	.	TRBV10-3	TRBJ1-5
TGTGCCAGCACTCATTTAGGGGCCGTGGAAGCTTTCTTT	CASTHLGAVEAFF	.	.	TRBV6-2/TRBV6-3	TRBJ1-1
TGTGCCAGCAGTTACTCGTCTTGGGTGGGGAAAACTCGTGGCTACACCTTC	CASSYSSWVGKTRGYTF	.	few	TRBV6-5	TRBJ1-2
TGTGCCAGCAGGAGACCCCGTAAGGGAGGGAGGGGGAATGAGCAGTTCTTC	CASRRPRKGGRGNEQFF	.	.	TRBV6-1	TRBJ2-1
TGTGCCATCAGCGGGGGACTAGCGGGAGGGGTAGATACGCAGTATTTT	CAISGGLAGGVDTQYF	TRBD2	.	TRBV10-3	TRBJ2-3
TGTGCCAGCAGTTACTCGATGCCCCTGGGCGCTAGCACAGATACGCAGTATTTT	CASSYSMPLGASTDTQYF	.	.	TRBV6-5	TRBJ2-3
TGTGCCAGCAGCCAAGCGGCGGGGAGTGGGGCTGAAGCTTTCTTT	CASSQAAGSGAEAFF	.	.	TRBV3-1	TRBJ1-1
TGTGCCACCAGCAGAGATCTCGGGGAGGATGAGCAGTTCTTC	CATSRDLGEDEQFF	.	.	TRBV15	TRBJ2-1
TGTACCAGCAGTTACTCGGGCAGGGGGCCATTTAGCAATCAGCCCCAGCATTTT	CTSSYSGRGPFSNQPQHF	TRBD1	.	TRBV6-5	TRBJ1-5
TGTGCCAGCAGCCGCGTTGGGAACACTGAAGCTTTCTTT	CASSRVGNTEAFF	.	many	TRBV7-3	TRBJ1-1
TGTGCCAGCAGTTACTCGGCCACAGGGGACCGCAATGAGCAGTTCTTC	CASSYSATGDRNEQFF	TRBD1	.	TRBV6-6	TRBJ2-1
TGTGCCACCAGCAGAGATCCGGCTGCCACAGATACGCAGTATTTT	CATSRDPAATDTQYF	.	.	TRBV15	TRBJ2-3
TGTGCCAGCAGCCCGAATGCAGATACGCAGTATTTT	CASSPNADTQYF	.	few	TRBV3-1	TRBJ2-3
TGTGCCAGCAGCCAAGGGGGGGCGCGAGGCTACACCTTC	CASSQGGARGYTF	.	few	TRBV3-1	TRBJ1-2
TGCAGTGCTAGAGATCCCACAGGCTATAGCAATCAGCCCCAGCATTTT	CSARDPTGYSNQPQHF	.	.	TRBV20-1	TRBJ1-5
TGTGCCAGCAGGGCGCCTACAGGGGAACTCTATGGCTACACCTTC	CASRAPTGELYGYTF	TRBD1	.	TRBV6-5	TRBJ1-2
TGTGCCACTTCAACCGGGAGGGGCAATCAGCCCCAGCATTTT	CATSTGRGNQPQHF	.	.	TRBV6-6	TRBJ1-5
TGCAGTGCTAGAGATGGGGGACTAGCCAACAATGAGCAGTTCTTC	CSARDGGLANNEQFF	TRBD2	few	TRBV20-1	TRBJ2-1
TGTGCCAGCAGTTTATGGCAGGGGGCACCCTACGAGCAGTACTTC	CASSLWQGAPYEQYF	TRBD1	.	TRBV27	TRBJ2-7
TGCAGCGTCCGACAGGGGGCGGGAAATGAGCAGTTCTTC	CSVRQGAGNEQFF	TRBD1	.	TRBV29-1	TRBJ2-1
TGTGCCACCAGCAGAGGGGGTGCTGGAGAGACCCAGTACTTC	CATSRGGAGETQYF	.	.	TRBV15	TRBJ2-5
TGTGCCAGCAGCTTAGGTCCGGGGGGCCGCCAAGAGACCCAGTACTTC	CASSLGPGGRQETQYF	.	.	TRBV7-2	TRBJ2-5
TGTGCCAGCAGTCAAGACAGGGGGCAAGAGACCCAGTACTTC	CASSQDRGQETQYF	TRBD1	many	TRBV27	TRBJ2-5
TGTGCCACCAGCGGGGGACTGAGCTCCTACAATGAGCAGTTCTTC	CATSGGLSSYNEQFF	.	.	TRBV15	TRBJ2-1
TGTGCCAGCAGCTTGGGACCTTCAACTAACTATGGCTACACCTTC	CASSLGPSTNYGYTF	.	.	TRBV5-5	TRBJ1-2
TGTGCCAGCAGCCGCTATAGCGGGAGGGAAGACGAGCAGTACTTC	CASSRYSGREDEQYF	TRBD2	.	TRBV14	TRBJ2-7
TGTGCCAGCATGCTGGGACTAACGGGAGGTGATGACAATGAGCAGTTCTTC	CASMLGLTGGDDNEQFF	TRBD2	.	TRBV12-3/TRBV12-4	TRBJ2-1
TGCGCCAGCAGCTTGGACGGACACGAGCAGTACTTC	CASSLDGHEQYF	.	.	TRBV5-1	TRBJ2-7
TGTGCCAGCAGTGCAGGACGCGAAGATACGAAGTATTTT	CASSAGREDTKYF	.	.	TRBV2	TRBJ2-3
TGTGCCAGCAGCCTACAGGGGGCTCAGGTAGCTTTCTTT	CASSLQGAQVAFF	TRBD1	.	TRBV28	TRBJ1-1
TGTGCCAGCAGTTCCCAAAATGAGCAGTTCTTC	CASSSQNEQFF	.	.	TRBV27	TRBJ2-1
TGTGCCAGCGCCCTGGAGGCAGACTACGAGCAGTATTTC	CASALEADYEQYF	.	few	TRBV6-4	TRBJ2-7
TGTGCCAGCAGAGAAACTGGGGTATTGGACTATGGCTACACCTTC	CASRETGVLDYGYTF	.	few	TRBV25-1	TRBJ1-2
TGTGCCAGCAGCTTTGCTAGCCGGGAGCAGTTCTTC	CASSFASREQFF	.	few	TRBV7-2	TRBJ2-1
TGTGCCAGCAGCCAATCCCTCACAGATACGCAGTATTTT	CASSQSLTDTQYF	.	.	TRBV3-1	TRBJ2-3
TGTGCCAGCAGCCAGAGACAGGGGGCCTTCTACGAGCAGTACTTC	CASSQRQGAFYEQYF	TRBD1	.	TRBV14	TRBJ2-7
TGTGCCAGCAGCCAAGAGATAGGACAGGGACGTAGCACAGATACGCAGTATTTT	CASSQEIGQGRSTDTQYF	TRBD1	.	TRBV4-2	TRBJ2-3
TGTGCCAGCAGGAGATGGGGGGGGCCCTCCTACAATGAGCAGTTCTTC	CASRRWGGPSYNEQFF	.	many	TRBV2	TRBJ2-1
TGCGCCAGCAGTTATGAAGGGGTTGGGAACACCGGGGAGCTGTTTTTT	CASSYEGVGNTGELFF	.	.	TRBV5-1	TRBJ2-2
TGTGCCAGCAGGTTAACAGGGTTAACCTATGGCTACACCTTC	CASRLTGLTYGYTF	.	.	TRBV12-3/TRBV12-4	TRBJ1-2
TGTGCCCCCGAGAGACAGCCTAACTATGGCTACACCTTC	CAPERQPNYGYTF	.	.	TRBV12-3/TRBV12-4	TRBJ1-2
TGTGCCAGCAGCCAAGATAGCCGGCGCCCGCCGTTCATTGATACGCAGTATTTT	CASSQDSRRPPFIDTQYF	.	few	TRBV3-1	TRBJ2-3
TGTGCCAGCAGTGAGGGAGGGGCGGGGACCCAGTACTTC	CASSEGGAGTQYF	TRBD2	few	TRBV6-1	TRBJ2-5
TGTGCCAGCAGCTTAGCTGGAGGAGGGGGCGCGGGCTACACCTTC	CASSLAGGGGAGYTF	TRBD1	.	TRBV7-9	TRBJ1-2
TGTGCCAGCAGCTCTGGACCCGACAATGAGCAGTTCTTC	CASSSGPDNEQFF	.	few	TRBV5-5	TRBJ2-1
TGCGCCAGCAGCGGGGGAGCGGGGACCCAAGAGACCCAGTACTTC	CASSGGAGTQETQYF	TRBD2	.	TRBV5-1	TRBJ2-5
TGTGCCAGCAGTTTCCGGGACAGGCGAGGCTACACCTTC	CASSFRDRRGYTF	TRBD1	.	TRBV12-3/TRBV12-4	TRBJ1-2
TGTGCCAGCAGCCCGAATCGAATATGGCCAGGGCAAGAGACCCAGTACTTC	CASSPNRIWPGQETQYF	.	few	TRBV7-8	TRBJ2-5
TGTGCCAGCAGTGAAGCCACAGAACTAAGCACAGATACGCAGTATTTT	CASSEATELSTDTQYF	.	.	TRBV2	TRBJ2-3
TGTGCCAGCAGCGTAGAGGCTGGTAGAGATACGCAGTATTTT	CASSVEAGRDTQYF	.	few	TRBV9	TRBJ2-3
TGCAGTGCTAGAGGGTCCGAGCGTGCCCAAGAGACCCAGTACTTC	CSARGSERAQETQYF	.	once	TRBV20-1	TRBJ2-5
TGTGCCAGCAGTCCTGGGGGGACGCGGAATGAGCAGTACTTC	CASSPGGTRNEQYF	.	once	TRBV2	TRBJ2-5